Listed here are 25 T cell receptor beta chains from one sample, sequenced in a study of blood T cell repertoires in COVID-19. Generated by immunoSEQ multiplex PCR, the TCRdb table keeps only in-frame clones and is missing some. The sample holds some 150,000 clones, approximately 84% seen once. The source material was peripheral blood. The receptors originated from a human donor with acute or convalescent COVID-19. The donor label of this sample is uncertain.

The chain is built from TRBV7-3 and TRBJ2-2; TRBD2 matches at 7 bases. V shed 4 bases, J shed 5 bases, and the junction held 7 bases outside the gene matches. Germline V gives CDR1 SGHTA, CDR2 FQGTGA. The CDR3 extends over 15 amino acids. Here the CDR3 DNA reads TGTGCCAGCAGCTCAAAGCAGGGAGGGACCGGGGAGCTGTTTTTT. Its protein is CASSSKQGGTGELFF.

The rearrangement joins TRBV21-1 to TRBJ2-1; the table's D call, TRBD2, was not checked against the DNA. TRBV21-1 constitutes a pseudogene. The CDR3 is made up of 21 amino acids. The CDR3 loop reads CASSQRWKTSGGSSSYNEQFF. CDR3 bases: TGTGCCAGCAGCCAGAGGTGGAAGACTAGCGGGGGGTCGAGCTCCTACAATGAGCAGTTCTTC.

The rearrangement joins TRBV2 to TRBJ2-3; TRBD1 matches 8 bases. With V trimmed by 4 bases and J by 4 bases, 13 bases remained unmatched. Germline assignment: CDR1 SNHLY and CDR2 FYNNEI. The CDR3 contains 17 residues. The CDR3 DNA sequence: TGTGCCAGCAGTGTGATAGGGACAGGTCTGTCCGCAGATACGCAGTATTTT. Residues: CASSVIGTGLSADTQYF.

The chain has TRBV29-1 and TRBJ2-1, with TRBD2 matching 9 bases. With V trimmed by 6 bases and J by 4 bases, 10 bases remained unmatched. The V gene's germline CDR1 is SQVTM and CDR2 ANQGSEA. The CDR3 runs 15 residues. The CDR3 reads CSVPTGLAGYNEQFF. The CDR3 bases are TGCAGCGTCCCGACAGGTCTAGCGGGGTACAATGAGCAGTTCTTC.

This chain joins TRBV6-2 or TRBV6-3 and TRBJ2-3; TRBD2 matches at 9 bases. The CDR3 runs to 14 residues. Losses at the gene ends were 2 bases for V and 10 bases for J; bases not matched to a gene: 7. Germline values: CDR1 MNHEY, CDR2 SVGEGT. The CDR3 DNA sequence: TGTGCCAGCAGTTACGGGCCTAGCGGGATGGCGCAGTATTTT. Its translation is CASSYGPSGMAQYF.

This chain uses TRBV7-9 with TRBJ1-1; no clear D. The CDR3 has 16 residues. The V end was cut by 0 bases, the J end by 5 bases, with 16 bases between. In germline, CDR1 is SEHNR, CDR2 FQNEAQ (reference sequence). The CDR3 DNA reads TGTGCCAGCAGCTTAGCGCGCGGCTCAATGAGGACTGAAGCTTTCTTT. As protein: CASSLARGSMRTEAFF. The variable domain in full, with the rest retrieved from reference TRBV7-9 and TRBJ1-1, is DTGVSQNPRHKITKRGQNVTFRCDPISEHNRLYWYRQTLGQGPEFLTYFQNEAQLEKSRLLSDRFSAERPKGSFSTLEIQRTEQGDSAMYLCASSLARGSMRTEAFFGQGTRLTVV.

The chain is built from TRBV9 and TRBJ1-1, with 9 bases fitting TRBD1. Looked up from germline, CDR1 is SGDLS and CDR2 is YYNGEE. This CDR3 comprises 16 residues. V was pared by 3 bases and J by 5 bases, with 11 bases of the junction left unmatched. The CDR3 loop reads CASSEGYRDRATEAFF. The CDR3, as DNA: TGTGCCAGCAGCGAGGGGTACCGGGACAGGGCTACTGAAGCTTTCTTT.

The chain recombines TRBV7-8 with TRBJ2-5, with 12 bases identical to TRBD2. Trimming at V came to 4 bases and at J to 1 base, leaving 4 bases not matched to a gene. The CDR3 runs to 16 residues. The germline CDR1 and CDR2 sequences are SGHVS and FQNEAQ. This CDR3 is CASSSILAGGQETQYF. The CDR3 DNA reads as TGTGCCAGCAGCTCGATACTAGCGGGGGGCCAAGAGACCCAGTACTTC.

The chain is built from TRBV19 and TRBJ1-2; D unresolved. The CDR3 length is 12 residues. Germline V lookup: CDR1 LNHDA, CDR2 SQIVND (reference sequence). CDR3 in DNA: TGTGCTAGTGGGCCCGGGGACTATGGCTACACCTTC. Translated: CASGPGDYGYTF.

The DNA for the CDR3 is TGTGCCAGCAGTTTAGCGGGGGGAACCTACGAGCAGTACTTC. This sequence encodes CASSLAGGTYEQYF. The chain couples TRBV27 to TRBJ2-7; 8 bases line up with TRBD2. Trimming at V came to 2 bases and at J to 2 bases, leaving 2 bases not matched to a gene. Germline V gene sequence: CDR1 MNHEY, CDR2 SMNVEV (reference sequence). This CDR3 is built from 14 residues.

The chain links TRBV20-1 to TRBJ2-5; D is unclear. CDR3 length: 11 residues. V was shortened by 4 bases and J by 2 bases, with 5 bases between the two germline ends. The germline V gene encodes CDR1 DFQATT and CDR2 SNEGSKA (reference sequence). This CDR3 reads CSAKQQETQYF. For the CDR3, the DNA is TGCAGTGCTAAACAGCAAGAGACCCAGTACTTC.

The rearrangement joins TRBV10-3 to TRBJ1-3; TRBD1 matches at 7 bases. From germline, CDR1 is ENHRY and CDR2 SYGVKD. This CDR3 contains 16 residues. Trimming at V came to 3 bases and at J to 3 bases, leaving 8 bases not matched to a gene. The CDR3 DNA sequence: TGTGCCATCAGTGACCCTGAAACAGGGGTTGGAAACACCATATATTTT. It specifies CAISDPETGVGNTIYF.

This clone was seen a few times. V usage is TRBV18 and J usage is TRBJ2-7, with a tentative D call TRBD2 (5 bases). Germline values: CDR1 KGHSH, CDR2 LQKENI. Trimming pared 2 bases from V and 2 bases from J, leaving 10 bases between. The CDR3 totals 14 residues. The DNA for the CDR3 is TGTGCCAGCTCACCAACCTCCGGGGCCTACGAGCAGTACTTC. This sequence encodes CASSPTSGAYEQYF.

V is TRBV6-5 and J is TRBJ2-7; no clear D gene. Trimming shortened V by 0 bases and J by 4 bases, and 7 bases separated the two germline ends. Germline-derived CDR1 and CDR2 are MNHEY and SVGAGI. The CDR3 is made up of 13 amino acids. The CDR3 nucleotides read TGTGCCAGCAGTTACTCCCCTAGTTACGAGCAGTACTTC. It codes for CASSYSPSYEQYF.

V gene TRBV6-5 combines with J gene TRBJ2-3, with D tentatively TRBD1 (6 bases). The CDR3 covers 13 residues. V dropped 6 bases and J dropped 0 bases, with 7 bases sitting between them. The V gene's germline CDR1 is MNHEY and CDR2 SVGAGI. CDR3 region: CASRGHSTDTQYF. As DNA, the CDR3 is TGTGCCAGCAGGGGACACAGCACAGATACGCAGTATTTT.

The chain employs TRBV7-9 and TRBJ1-4, with 10 bases lining up with TRBD1. This CDR3 is 14 amino acids long. The J segment lost 6 bases and the V segment lost 5 bases, leaving 3 bases of the junction unmatched. Germline V gene data show CDR1 as SEHNR and CDR2 as FQNEAQ (reference sequence). The CDR3 DNA follows: TGTGCCAGCAGCCCGACAGGGGGCGATGAAAAACTGTTTTTT. It specifies CASSPTGGDEKLFF.

This clone was counted a single time. This rearrangement joins TRBV14 to TRBJ1-1; possibly TRBD1 for D (6 bases). Trimming took off 0 bases at V and 5 bases at J, with 16 bases between the two ends. This CDR3 is 16 amino acids long. The germline gives CDR1 SGHDN, CDR2 FVKESK. CDR3 in DNA: TGTGCCAGCAGCCAAGATCTTTTCAGGGGAGGGACTGAAGCTTTCTTT. Translated: CASSQDLFRGGTEAFF.

The V call is TRBV2, the J call TRBJ2-3; possibly TRBD1 for D (6 bases). Trimming removed 6 bases from V and 4 bases from J, with 14 bases in between. CDR1 SNHLY and CDR2 FYNNEI come from the germline V gene. The CDR3 consists of 14 residues. The CDR3 DNA follows: TGTGCCAGCAGGAAAAACAGGGACGCAGATACGCAGTATTTT. This encodes CASRKNRDADTQYF.

The rearrangement uses TRBV2 and TRBJ1-3; possible D gene TRBD1, 6 bases. The CDR3 is 15 amino acids. Trimming took off 3 bases at V and 0 bases at J, with 9 bases between the two ends. In germline, CDR1 is SNHLY, CDR2 FYNNEI. The CDR3 nucleotides are TGTGCCAGCAGTGAGGGACAACTCTCTGGAAACACCATATATTTT. Protein sequence: CASSEGQLSGNTIYF.

This chain joins TRBV19 and TRBJ1-1; TRBD1 is a possible D gene (5 bases). Germline V gene sequence: CDR1 LNHDA, CDR2 SQIVND (reference sequence). V lost 5 bases and J 1 base, leaving 17 bases between the germline ends. CDR3 size: 16 residues. The CDR3 DNA reads as TGTGCCAGTAGTCGTGAGACAGATTACGGGAACACTGAAGCTTTCTTT. Its translation is CASSRETDYGNTEAFF.

The J gene is TRBJ1-2, the V gene TRBV30; 7 nucleotides line up with TRBD1. Germline assignment: CDR1 GTSNPN and CDR2 SVGIG (reference sequence). Trimming removed 3 bases from V and 4 bases from J; junction bases left unmatched: 5. The CDR3 totals 13 residues. Written as DNA, the CDR3 is TGTGCCTGGAGGGAGGGACAGCTCTATGGCTACACCTTC. It is translated as CAWREGQLYGYTF.

V and J are TRBV7-9 and TRBJ1-1; 8 bases fit TRBD1. Germline V gives CDR1 SEHNR, CDR2 FQNEAQ (reference sequence). This CDR3 is built from 14 residues. V trimming: 4 bases; J trimming: 6 bases; junction bases outside the gene matches: 7. The DNA for the CDR3 is TGTGCCAGCAGCTCCCTGGGGACAGGCGCTGAAGCTTTCTTT. It codes for CASSSLGTGAEAFF. Full variable domain (remainder filled in from reference TRBV7-9 and TRBJ1-1): DTGVSQNPRHKITKRGQNVTFRCDPISEHNRLYWYRQTLGQGPEFLTYFQNEAQLEKSRLLSDRFSAERPKGSFSTLEIQRTEQGDSAMYLCASSSLGTGAEAFFGQGTRLTVV.

This clone was picked up one time. DNA for the CDR3: TGTGCCAGCAGCCTGCAAGGACAAACTGGGGCCAACGTCCTGACTTTC. Its protein is CASSLQGQTGANVLTF. The chain employs TRBV9 and TRBJ2-6, with a tentative D call TRBD1 (5 bases). The CDR3 loop spans 16 amino acids. Germline V gene sequence: CDR1 SGDLS, CDR2 YYNGEE. The germline V and J ends were trimmed by 4 bases and 2 bases, with 13 bases remaining between them.

V and J are TRBV7-2 and TRBJ2-5; 7 bases fit TRBD1. The V gene's germline CDR1 is SGHTA and CDR2 FQGNSA. CDR3 length: 14 amino acids. The ends lost 5 bases at V and 2 bases at J; junction bases unmatched: 5. The CDR3 DNA is TGTGCCAGCAGCAGCCGGGACAGACAAGAGACCCAGTACTTC. It specifies CASSSRDRQETQYF.

The chain has TRBV7-8 and TRBJ2-4, with a tentative D call TRBD1 (6 bases). V lost 4 bases to trimming and J lost 1 base, with 17 bases between them. The CDR3 sequence is 17 residues long. From germline, CDR1 is SGHVS and CDR2 FQNEAQ. The CDR3 reads CASSSTHSQGAKNIQYF. The DNA of the CDR3 is TGTGCCAGCAGCTCTACACACTCTCAGGGGGCCAAAAACATTCAGTACTTC.